This T cell receptor (beta chain) stems from a study of cytomegalovirus exposure and HLA in healthy donors. Vbeta (60) and Jbeta (13) primers were used in the PCR. Some clones are missing from TCRdb's copy, which holds only in-frame ones; the method was immunoSEQ multiplex PCR. The sample lists about 120,000 clones; about 73% were seen once. V was clipped by 4 bases and J by 6 bases, with 17 bases between them. CDR3 length: 16 amino acids. CDR1 is SGHNT, CDR2 YYREEE, per germline (reference sequence). V usage is TRBV5-4 and J usage is TRBJ1-6, with D uncertain. The sequence derives from a woman between 25 and 40 years old in good health and CMV-seropositive. The material sequenced was PBMCs. The CDR3 protein is CASSHLGGAANSPLHF. In DNA form, the CDR3 reads TGTGCCAGCAGCCACCTGGGAGGTGCGGCTAATTCACCCCTCCACTTT.